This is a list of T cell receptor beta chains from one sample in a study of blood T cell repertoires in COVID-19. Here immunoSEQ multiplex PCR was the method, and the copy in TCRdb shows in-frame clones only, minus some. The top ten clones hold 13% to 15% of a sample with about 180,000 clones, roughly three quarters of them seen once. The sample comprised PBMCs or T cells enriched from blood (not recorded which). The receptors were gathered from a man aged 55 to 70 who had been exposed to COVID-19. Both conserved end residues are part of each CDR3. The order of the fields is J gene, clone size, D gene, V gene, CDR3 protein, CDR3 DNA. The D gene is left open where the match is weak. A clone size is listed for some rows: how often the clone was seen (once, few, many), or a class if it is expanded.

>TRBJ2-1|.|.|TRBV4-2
CASSQDWGGRANEQFF
TGTGCCAGCAGCCAAGATTGGGGCGGCAGGGCAAATGAGCAGTTCTTC
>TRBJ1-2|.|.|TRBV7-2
CASSLDGRQDYGYTF
TGTGCCAGCAGCTTAGATGGTCGACAGGACTATGGCTACACCTTC
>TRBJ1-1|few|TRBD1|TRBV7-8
CASSPREGAAEAFF
TGTGCCAGCAGCCCCCGTGAGGGGGCGGCTGAAGCTTTCTTT
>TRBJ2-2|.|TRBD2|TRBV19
CASSPMTSGRGFAGELFF
TGTGCCAGTAGTCCGATGACTAGCGGGAGGGGGTTCGCCGGGGAGCTGTTTTTT
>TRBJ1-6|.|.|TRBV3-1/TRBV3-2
CASSQDPQGRYHF
TGTGCCAGCAGCCAAGACCCGCAGGGGCGATACCACTTT
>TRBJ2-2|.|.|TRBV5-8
CASSLPGPDTGELFF
TGTGCCAGCAGCTTGCCAGGGCCGGACACCGGGGAGCTGTTTTTT
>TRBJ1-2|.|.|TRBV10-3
CAISESTGSPDYGYTF
TGTGCCATCAGTGAGTCGACTGGAAGCCCGGACTATGGCTACACCTTC
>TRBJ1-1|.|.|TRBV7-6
CASSLGQTTEAFF
TGTGCCAGCAGCTTAGGACAGACCACTGAAGCTTTCTTT
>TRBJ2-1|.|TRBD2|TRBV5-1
CASSTGLDGDRFF
TGCGCCAGCAGCACGGGACTAGACGGTGATCGGTTCTTC
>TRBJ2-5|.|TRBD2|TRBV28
CASSSFPPSGKETQYF
TGTGCCAGCAGCAGTTTTCCCCCCAGCGGGAAAGAGACCCAGTACTTC
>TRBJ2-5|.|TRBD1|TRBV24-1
CATSDTGTGRRQETQYF
TGTGCCACCAGTGATACCGGGACAGGGAGGCGGCAAGAGACCCAGTACTTC
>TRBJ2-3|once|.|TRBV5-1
CASSSAGVTDTQYF
TGCGCCAGCAGCTCTGCCGGGGTGACAGATACGCAGTATTTT
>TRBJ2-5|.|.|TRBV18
CASSPLPGKETQYF
TGTGCCAGCTCACCCCTTCCGGGAAAAGAGACCCAGTACTTC
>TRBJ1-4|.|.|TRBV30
CAWSVINEKLFF
TGTGCCTGGAGTGTCATTAATGAAAAACTGTTTTTT
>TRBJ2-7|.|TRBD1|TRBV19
CASSIREQGMRMGEQYF
TGTGCCAGTAGTATAAGGGAACAGGGGATGAGAATGGGCGAGCAGTACTTC
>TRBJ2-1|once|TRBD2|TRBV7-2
CASLLLAGGPNEQFF
TGTGCCAGCCTCCTCTTAGCGGGAGGGCCCAATGAGCAGTTCTTC
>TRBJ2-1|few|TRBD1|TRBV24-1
CATARGQGWNEQFF
TGTGCCACCGCGCGGGGACAGGGTTGGAATGAGCAGTTCTTC
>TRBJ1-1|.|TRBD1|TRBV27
CASFRDRGLVGEAFF
TGTGCCAGCTTCCGGGACAGGGGTCTTGTTGGTGAAGCTTTCTTT
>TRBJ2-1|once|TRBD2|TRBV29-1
CSVEGLAGVLNEQFF
TGCAGCGTTGAAGGACTAGCGGGAGTTTTAAATGAGCAGTTCTTC
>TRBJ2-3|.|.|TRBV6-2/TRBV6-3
CASSDPNQGSSTDTQYF
TGTGCCAGCAGTGATCCGAACCAGGGGTCTAGCACAGATACGCAGTATTTT
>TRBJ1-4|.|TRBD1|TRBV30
CAWIPGGEKLFF
TGTGCCTGGATTCCAGGGGGAGAAAAACTGTTTTTT
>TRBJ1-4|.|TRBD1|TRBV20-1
CSAPGQEKLFF
TGCAGTGCTCCGGGACAGGAAAAACTGTTTTTT
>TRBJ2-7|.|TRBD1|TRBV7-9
CASSITGTGLDEQYF
TGTGCCAGCAGCATAACCGGGACAGGGCTAGACGAGCAGTACTTC
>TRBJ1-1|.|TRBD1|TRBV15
CATRETGRSTEAFF
TGTGCCACCAGGGAGACAGGGAGGAGCACTGAAGCTTTCTTT
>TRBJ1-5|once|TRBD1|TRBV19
CASSILGQGNQPQHF
TGTGCCAGTAGTATCCTAGGACAGGGGAATCAGCCCCAGCATTTT
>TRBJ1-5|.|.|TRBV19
CASNRWAGINQPQHF
TGTGCCAGTAACAGGTGGGCAGGGATCAATCAGCCCCAGCATTTT
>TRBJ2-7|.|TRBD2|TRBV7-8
CASRVGAGGGEQYF
TGTGCCAGCAGGGTCGGGGCGGGGGGCGGCGAGCAGTACTTC
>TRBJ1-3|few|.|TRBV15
CATSRTGSSGNTIYF
TGTGCCACCAGCAGGACAGGATCCTCTGGAAACACCATATATTTT
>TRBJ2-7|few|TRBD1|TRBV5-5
CASSLAGTGGVYEQYF
TGTGCCAGCAGCTTGGCCGGGACAGGGGGGGTTTACGAGCAGTACTTC
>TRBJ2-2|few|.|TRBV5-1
CASSLEGATGELFF
TGCGCCAGCAGCTTGGAAGGGGCCACCGGGGAGCTGTTTTTT
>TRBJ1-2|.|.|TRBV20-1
CSASEYGYTF
TGCAGTGCCTCAGAATATGGCTACACCTTC
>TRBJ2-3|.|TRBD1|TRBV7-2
CASRARDRFADTQYF
TGTGCCAGCAGGGCTCGGGACAGGTTCGCAGATACGCAGTATTTT
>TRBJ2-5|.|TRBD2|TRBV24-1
CATSDLGAGGLETQYF
TGTGCCACCAGTGATTTGGGGGCCGGGGGGTTAGAGACCCAGTACTTC
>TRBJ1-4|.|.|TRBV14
CASSLLNEKLFF
TGTGCCAGCAGCCTTCTTAATGAAAAACTGTTTTTT
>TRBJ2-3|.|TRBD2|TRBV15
CATSRTLGLAETSTDTQYF
TGTGCCACCAGCAGGACCCTGGGACTAGCGGAAACATCCACAGATACGCAGTATTTT
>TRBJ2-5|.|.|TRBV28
CASMSSGIQETQYF
TGTGCCAGCATGTCGTCCGGGATCCAAGAGACCCAGTACTTC
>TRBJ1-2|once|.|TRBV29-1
CSVEDPARGNYGYTF
TGCAGCGTTGAAGATCCAGCCCGCGGGAACTATGGCTACACCTTC
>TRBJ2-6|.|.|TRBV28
CASSLRVANVLTF
TGTGCCAGCAGTTTAAGAGTAGCCAACGTCCTGACTTTC
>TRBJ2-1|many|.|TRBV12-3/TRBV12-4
CASRPSTSNEQFF
TGTGCCAGCAGGCCGAGCACTAGCAATGAGCAGTTCTTC
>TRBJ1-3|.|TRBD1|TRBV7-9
CASSLGQGEGNTIYF
TGTGCCAGCAGCTTAGGACAGGGGGAAGGAAACACCATATATTTT
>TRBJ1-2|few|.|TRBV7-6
CASSLGVWTDLDGYTF
TGTGCCAGCAGCTTAGGGGTCTGGACAGACCTCGATGGCTACACCTTC
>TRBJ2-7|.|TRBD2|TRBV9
CASSVTGTSGLLQYF
TGTGCCAGCAGCGTGACCGGGACTAGCGGGCTTTTGCAGTACTTC
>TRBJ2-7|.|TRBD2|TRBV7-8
CASSRGLAGGPKSLDYEQYF
TGTGCCAGCAGCCGAGGACTAGCGGGAGGGCCGAAGAGTTTGGACTACGAGCAGTACTTC
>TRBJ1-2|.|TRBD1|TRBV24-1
CATSDITGDYGYTF
TGTGCCACCAGTGACATCACAGGGGACTATGGCTACACCTTC
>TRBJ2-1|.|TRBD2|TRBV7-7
CASSPTSGGYNEQFF
TGTGCCAGCAGCCCGACTAGCGGGGGGTACAATGAGCAGTTCTTC
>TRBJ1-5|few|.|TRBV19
CASKRPGDQPQHF
TGTGCCAGTAAAAGGCCGGGGGACCAGCCCCAGCATTTT